Here is one T cell receptor (beta chain) with its context. Its antigen is not known. This entry comes from a study of OX40 agonist ivuxolimab in advanced cancers. General study results and limits: Averaged across samples, CD8+ T cells carried more expanded clones than CD4+ did. The antigens recognized by the expanded peripheral T cells, that is their antigen specificity, were not determined.

TCRdb's table, derived via immunoSEQ multiplex PCR, lists solely in-frame clones and lacks some. In the table there are under 80,000 clones, over 80% of which are singletons. CDR1 is MNHEY and CDR2 is SMNVEV in the germline V gene (reference sequence). Trimming stripped 3 bases from V and 6 bases from J, with 14 bases between. This CDR3 contains 14 residues. The rearrangement links TRBV27 to TRBJ1-1; D call uncertain. This TCR was recovered from an adult with an advanced solid tumor such as melanoma, head and neck, liver or kidney cancer. This specimen consisted of CD4+ or CD8+ T cells sorted from blood, obtained in a trial of the OX40 agonist ivuxolimab. In DNA, the CDR3 is TGTGCCAGCAGTTTGGCTCAGAGGCCGGCTGAAGCTTTCTTT. Encoded protein: CASSLAQRPAEAFF.